This TCR beta chain was observed in a study of beta chain features in type 1 diabetes. Study-wide results and caveats: HLA influence on TCRB rearrangement stayed unresolved here. There were fewer insertions and more deletions at the VDJ junctions of type 1 diabetes patients. For Type 1 diabetes patients, all four CD4+ subsets carried TCRB CDR3s that were moderately but significantly shorter.

Comments on this clone: What it binds is not known.

The whole isolated RNA underwent reverse transcription, so sequencing captured expressed TCRB transcripts. TCRdb's copy holds only in-frame clones and misses some; the assay was immunoSEQ multiplex PCR. The sample holds about 340,000 clones; roughly 12% are singletons and the top ten take 0.013% to 0.015%. The germline gives CDR1 SGHNT, CDR2 YYREEE (reference sequence). V was shortened by 4 bases and J by 2 bases, with 14 bases between the two germline ends. This CDR3 has 15 amino acids. The V gene is TRBV5-4, the J gene TRBJ2-3; tentatively, D is TRBD1 (5 bases). The origin of this receptor is a woman between 18 and 29 years old with type 1 diabetes. The sample consisted of naive CD4+ T cells from blood. DNA for the CDR3: TGTGCCAGCAGCGCATCCGCAGGGTTCACAGATACGCAGTATTTT. This sequence encodes CASSASAGFTDTQYF.